Presented here are 9 T cell receptor beta chains from one specimen sequenced in a study of Graves' ophthalmopathy and Graves' hyperthyroidism. The study amplified TCR beta CDR3 regions using RNA transcripts. A first-round RT-PCR used HTBI primers, followed by a second-round multiplex PCR. TCRdb reprocessed the multiplex PCR reads via MiXCR and lists one record per CDR3 protein. The table records roughly 500,000 distinct CDR3 sequences, over 13% of them present only once. The sequenced sample was blood. These receptors were obtained from a woman in her 30s with Graves' ophthalmopathy.

This clonotype was recorded at least ten times. This chain connects TRBV28 to TRBJ2-7, with no clear D. CDR1 is MDHEN, CDR2 SYDVKM, per germline. V was shortened by 6 bases and J by 4 bases, with 13 bases between the two germline ends. The CDR3 runs to 13 residues. The CDR3 here is CASSSTTRYEQYF. Written as DNA, the CDR3 is TGTGCCAGCAGCTCCACCACCCGATACGAGCAGTACTTC. Filled out from reference TRBV28 and TRBJ2-7, the complete variable domain reads DVKVTQSSRYLVKRTGEKVFLECVQDMDHENMFWYRQDPGLGLRLIYFSYDVKMKEKGDIPEGYSVSREKKERFSLILESASTNQTSMYLCASSSTTRYEQYFGPGTRLTVT.

At least ten counts were recorded for this clonotype. The chain joins TRBV7-2 to TRBJ2-5; D gene unclear. V lost 5 bases to trimming and J lost 3 bases, with 13 bases between them. The CDR3 consists of 14 residues. Looked up from germline, CDR1 is SGHTA and CDR2 is FQGNSA. The CDR3 nucleotides are TGTGCCAGCAGCCGCCACGGCGGCGAAGAGACCCAGTACTTC. Translated, it gives CASSRHGGEETQYF.

At least ten counts were recorded for this clonotype. The V and J genes are TRBV29-1 and TRBJ2-7, with D possibly TRBD1 on 6 matching bases. Trimming stripped 6 bases from V and 6 bases from J, with 12 bases between. The CDR3 has 11 residues. Germline assignment: CDR1 SQVTM and CDR2 ANQGSEA. The CDR3 bases are TGCAGCGTGGGGGCAGGGACCGAGCAGTACTTC. It codes for CSVGAGTEQYF.

This clonotype has a handful of counts. This sequence joins TRBV14 and TRBJ2-3, with 8 bases fitting TRBD1. CDR1 is SGHDN, CDR2 FVKESK, per germline. J gave up 2 bases and V 2 bases, and 3 bases lay outside the gene matches. The CDR3 consists of 15 residues. The DNA of the CDR3 is TGTGCCAGCAGCCAACGACAGGGGTACACAGATACGCAGTATTTT. This sequence encodes CASSQRQGYTDTQYF.

At least ten counts were recorded for this clonotype. The genes are TRBV28 and TRBJ2-7, with D perhaps matching TRBD1 or TRBD2 (5 bases each). Germline values: CDR1 MDHEN, CDR2 SYDVKM. V gave up 0 bases and J gave up 7 bases, with 25 bases separating them. The CDR3 length is 18 residues. For the CDR3, the DNA is TGTGCCAGCAGTTTATGGGTAACGAACTCGGGGCTCGTCTGGGAGCAGTACTTC. This codes for CASSLWVTNSGLVWEQYF.

Many counts were recorded for this clonotype. The chain carries TRBV7-2 and TRBJ2-7; TRBD2 is a possible D gene (6 bases). The V gene lost 6 bases and the J gene lost 0 bases, with 12 bases spanning the gap. This CDR3 comprises 14 residues. Germline CDR1 SGHTA, CDR2 FQGNSA. In DNA, the CDR3 is TGTGCCAGCAGGGTTAGCGGACTCTCCTACGAGCAGTACTTC. Translation: CASRVSGLSYEQYF.

This clonotype was detected a few times. The rearrangement links TRBV19 to TRBJ1-3; D is perhaps TRBD1 (6 bases). The germline gives CDR1 LNHDA, CDR2 SQIVND (reference sequence). This CDR3 spans 15 amino acids. V was shortened by 5 bases and J by 4 bases, with 15 bases between the two germline ends. The CDR3 loop reads CASSHPGDTGNTIYF. In nucleotides, the CDR3 is TGTGCCAGTAGTCACCCAGGGGATACAGGAAACACCATATATTTT.

This clonotype has at least ten counts. The chain combines TRBV12-3 or TRBV12-4 with TRBJ2-7, with D hard to call. The CDR3 sequence is 14 residues long. Between the trimmed V and J ends, which lost 4 bases and 6 bases, there was a span of 16 bases. CDR3 sequence (DNA): TGTGCCAGCAGTTCAACAACAACGGCTGGCGAGCAGTACTTC. It translates to CASSSTTTAGEQYF.

The table lists this clonotype with many counts. J is TRBJ1-2 and V is TRBV9; 8 bases match TRBD1. The CDR3 sequence is 16 residues long. Germline CDR1 reads SGDLS; CDR2 reads YYNGEE. J lost 4 bases, V lost 4 bases, and 12 bases had no gene match. In DNA form, the CDR3 reads TGTGCCAGCAGCCTCCGTAGTTGGACAGGGATCTATGGCTACACCTTC. It encodes CASSLRSWTGIYGYTF.